The rows below give T cell receptor beta chains drawn from one sample of a study of type 1 regulatory T cells. TCRdb used MiXCR to reprocess the reads, holding one entry per CDR3 protein. Of about 62,000 distinct CDR3 sequences listed, roughly two thirds are singletons. No antigens are known for them. Sequencing input: cultured non-Tr1 T cells, either the whole culture or a sorted T cell fraction (not recorded which). The receptors originated from a human donor in good health. CDR3s include the opening cysteine and the closing phenylalanine or tryptophan. A D gene is named only where the DNA matches it firmly. Clone size is given for some rows only: seen once, a few or many times, or a class if the clone is expanded.

TRBJ1-5	NA	TRBV7-2	NA	CASGPPGSNQPQHF	TGTGCCAGCGGGCCCCCTGGGAGCAATCAGCCCCAGCATTTT
TRBJ1-1	NA	TRBV7-2	few	CASSLTPRTEAFF	TGTGCCAGCAGCCTGACCCCGAGGACTGAAGCTTTCTTT
TRBJ2-1	NA	TRBV3-1	NA	CASSLSTGEQFF	TGTGCCAGCAGCCTGTCAACCGGTGAGCAGTTCTTC
TRBJ1-1	NA	TRBV7-9	NA	CASRLEEGNTEAFF	TGTGCCAGCAGACTAGAGGAGGGGAACACTGAAGCTTTCTTT
TRBJ2-7	NA	TRBV7-2	many	CASSDTYEQYF	TGTGCCAGCAGCGATACCTACGAGCAGTACTTC
TRBJ2-1	TRBD2	TRBV5-1	many	CASSTTGTSGSRAYNEQFF	TGCGCCAGCAGCACTACCGGGACTAGCGGGTCGCGGGCCTACAATGAGCAGTTCTTC
TRBJ2-1	NA	TRBV20-1	NA	CSADRDPLSDEQFF	TGCAGTGCTGACCGGGACCCACTCTCCGATGAGCAGTTCTTC
TRBJ1-2	NA	TRBV7-2	few	CASRSSNYGYTF	TGTGCCAGCCGGTCCTCTAACTATGGCTACACCTTC
TRBJ2-3	NA	TRBV12-3/TRBV12-4	few	CASSSPGGISDTQYF	TGTGCCAGCAGTTCCCCGGGCGGGATATCAGATACGCAGTATTTT
TRBJ2-1	NA	TRBV2	NA	CASGTEQFF	TGTGCCAGCGGGACAGAGCAGTTCTTC
TRBJ1-5	NA	TRBV12-3/TRBV12-4	NA	CASSPRGGEGQPQHF	TGTGCCAGCAGTCCTCGGGGGGGGGAGGGTCAGCCCCAGCATTTT
TRBJ2-2	NA	TRBV6-5	NA	CASSYSQNTGELFF	TGTGCCAGCAGTTACTCTCAAAACACCGGGGAGCTGTTTTTT
TRBJ1-1	NA	TRBV12-5	few	CASGLWQVGTEAFF	TGTGCTAGTGGTTTATGGCAGGTCGGAACTGAAGCTTTCTTT
TRBJ1-4	NA	TRBV24-1	NA	CATSDATATNEKLFF	TGTGCCACCAGTGATGCGACAGCAACTAATGAAAAACTGTTTTTT
TRBJ1-3	NA	TRBV4-2	NA	CASSVRRSGNTIYF	TGTGCCAGCAGCGTCCGGCGCTCTGGAAACACCATATATTTT